Listed below are T cell receptor beta chains from one sample, sequenced in a study of T cell repertoires in aging, cancer and after chemotherapy. TCRdb itself ran the multiplex PCR reads through MiXCR, one entry per CDR3 protein. The sample yields some 2,000 distinct CDR3 sequences, over 20% seen once. Sequenced material: blood. The receptors were sampled from a human donor with a solid tumor. Both conserved end residues are part of each CDR3.

CATSPAYVYGYTF	TRBJ1-2	TRBV15
CATSRTGRWETQYF	TRBJ2-5	TRBV15
CASSKIATSISYEQYF	TRBJ2-7	TRBV6-2/TRBV6-3
CASSKFGTSGPNEQFF	TRBJ2-1	TRBV21-1
CASSLRNAASYEQYF	TRBJ2-7	TRBV27
CSARDRGSSSYNEQFF	TRBJ2-1	TRBV20-1
CASSSQRTGGIAFF	TRBJ1-1	TRBV6-2/TRBV6-3
CSARDPRTSGSNEQFF	TRBJ2-1	TRBV20-1
CASSRSTTSGKLFF	TRBJ1-4	TRBV7-2
CAWRGLAGEGSYEQYF	TRBJ2-7	TRBV30
CAARTSGRYEQYF	TRBJ2-7	TRBV30
CSARDRQRERDTQYF	TRBJ2-3	TRBV20-1
CASSMTSGYNEQFF	TRBJ2-1	TRBV7-3
CASSRTQGAGYGYTF	TRBJ1-2	TRBV5-6
CATRGGNEQFF	TRBJ2-1	TRBV27
CASSMASGRAGDTQYF	TRBJ2-3	TRBV11-2